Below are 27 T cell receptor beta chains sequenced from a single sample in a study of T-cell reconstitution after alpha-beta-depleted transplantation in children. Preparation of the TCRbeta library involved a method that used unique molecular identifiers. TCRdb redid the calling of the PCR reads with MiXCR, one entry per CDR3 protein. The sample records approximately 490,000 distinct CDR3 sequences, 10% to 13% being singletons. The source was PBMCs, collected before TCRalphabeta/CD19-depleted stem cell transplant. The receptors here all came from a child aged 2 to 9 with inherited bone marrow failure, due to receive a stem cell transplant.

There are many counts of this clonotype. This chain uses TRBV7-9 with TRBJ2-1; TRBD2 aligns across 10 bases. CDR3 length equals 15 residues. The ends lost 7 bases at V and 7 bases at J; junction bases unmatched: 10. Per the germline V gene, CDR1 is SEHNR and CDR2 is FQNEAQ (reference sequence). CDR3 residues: CASTDPPSGSNEQFF. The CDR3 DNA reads TGTGCCAGCACCGACCCCCCTAGCGGGAGTAATGAGCAGTTCTTC.

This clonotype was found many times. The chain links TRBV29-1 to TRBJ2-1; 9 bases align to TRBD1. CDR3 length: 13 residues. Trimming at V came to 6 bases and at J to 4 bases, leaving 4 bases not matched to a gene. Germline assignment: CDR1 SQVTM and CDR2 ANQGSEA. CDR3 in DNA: TGCAGCGTCAACAGGGGGCCATACAATGAGCAGTTCTTC. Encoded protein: CSVNRGPYNEQFF.

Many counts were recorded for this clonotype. The CDR3 bases are TGCGCCAGCAGCTTGCTGGACGAACGAAATGAGCAGTTCTTC. It yields the protein CASSLLDERNEQFF. The rearrangement links TRBV5-1 to TRBJ2-1; D call uncertain. The CDR3 totals 14 residues. CDR1 and CDR2 (germline): SGHRS, YFSETQ. With 1 base removed from V and 7 bases from J, the gap between germline ends came to 12 bases.

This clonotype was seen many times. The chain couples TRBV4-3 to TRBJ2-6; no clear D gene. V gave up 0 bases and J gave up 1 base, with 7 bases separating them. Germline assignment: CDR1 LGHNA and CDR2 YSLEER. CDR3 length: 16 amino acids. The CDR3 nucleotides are TGCGCCAGCAGCCAAGAGTGGGGATCTGGGGCCAACGTCCTGACTTTC. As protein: CASSQEWGSGANVLTF.

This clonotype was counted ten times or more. CDR3 nucleotides: TGTGCCAGCAGCCTGGGACTGGGACAAGAGACCCAGTACTTC. This sequence encodes CASSLGLGQETQYF. The gene calls are TRBV12-3 or TRBV12-4 and TRBJ2-5, with a possible D match to TRBD2 (6 bases). The CDR3 length is 14 residues. Trimming pared 6 bases from V and 2 bases from J, leaving 13 bases between.

CDR3 DNA sequence: TGTGCCAGCTCACCACGGGCCGTCTTATCTCTTAAGAAGCCCCAGCATTTT. Translating gives CASSPRAVLSLKKPQHF. V is TRBV18 and J is TRBJ1-5, with D uncertain. CDR3 length: 17 residues. Germline V gives CDR1 KGHSH, CDR2 LQKENI. Trimming took off 1 base at V and 8 bases at J, with 21 bases between the two ends. Drawing the rest from reference TRBV18 and TRBJ1-5, the complete variable domain is NAGVMQNPRHLVRRRGQEARLRCSPMKGHSHVYWYRQLPEEGLKFMVYLQKENIIDESGMPKERFSAEFPKEGPSILRIQQVVRGDSAAYFCASSPRAVLSLKKPQHFGDGTRLSIL.

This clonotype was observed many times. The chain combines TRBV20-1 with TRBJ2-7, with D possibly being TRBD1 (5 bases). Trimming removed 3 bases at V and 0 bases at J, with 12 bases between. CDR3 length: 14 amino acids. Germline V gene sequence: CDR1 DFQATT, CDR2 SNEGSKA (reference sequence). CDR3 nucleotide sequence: TGCAGTGCTAGGGACATAAAGGTCTCCTACGAGCAGTACTTC. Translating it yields CSARDIKVSYEQYF.

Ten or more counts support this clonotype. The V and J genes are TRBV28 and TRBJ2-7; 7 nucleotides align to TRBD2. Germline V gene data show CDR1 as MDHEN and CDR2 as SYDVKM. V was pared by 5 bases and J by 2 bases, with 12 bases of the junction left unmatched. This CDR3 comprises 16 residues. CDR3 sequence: CASSPQRPAGAYEQYF. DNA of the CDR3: TGTGCCAGCAGTCCCCAAAGACCGGCGGGAGCCTACGAGCAGTACTTC. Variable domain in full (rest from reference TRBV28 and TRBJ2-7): DVKVTQSSRYLVKRTGEKVFLECVQDMDHENMFWYRQDPGLGLRLIYFSYDVKMKEKGDIPEGYSVSREKKERFSLILESASTNQTSMYLCASSPQRPAGAYEQYFGPGTRLTVT.

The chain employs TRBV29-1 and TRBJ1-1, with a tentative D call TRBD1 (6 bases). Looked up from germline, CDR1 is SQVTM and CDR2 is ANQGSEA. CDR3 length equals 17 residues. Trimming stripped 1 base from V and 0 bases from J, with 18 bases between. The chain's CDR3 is CSVEGGTGWGLNTEAFF. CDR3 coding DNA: TGCAGCGTTGAAGGGGGCACAGGGTGGGGGTTGAACACTGAAGCTTTCTTT. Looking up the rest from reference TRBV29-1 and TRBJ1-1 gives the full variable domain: SAVISQKPSRDICQRGTSLTIQCQVDSQVTMMFWYRQQPGQSLTLIATANQGSEATYESGFVIDKFPISRPNLTFSTLTVSNMSPEDSSIYLCSVEGGTGWGLNTEAFFGQGTRLTVV.

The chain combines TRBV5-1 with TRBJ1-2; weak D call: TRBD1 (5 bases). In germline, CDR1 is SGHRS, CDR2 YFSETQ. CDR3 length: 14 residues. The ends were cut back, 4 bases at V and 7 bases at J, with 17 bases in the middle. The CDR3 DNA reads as TGCGCCAGCAGCAGCGGGACTGACGGACTTGGCTACACCTTC. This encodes CASSSGTDGLGYTF.

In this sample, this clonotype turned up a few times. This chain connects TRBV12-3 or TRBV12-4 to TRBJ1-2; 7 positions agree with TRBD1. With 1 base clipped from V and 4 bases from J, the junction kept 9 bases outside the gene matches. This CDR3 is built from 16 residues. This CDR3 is CASSLEEGGLGYGYTF. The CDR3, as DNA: TGTGCCAGCAGTTTAGAGGAAGGGGGCCTGGGCTATGGCTACACCTTC.

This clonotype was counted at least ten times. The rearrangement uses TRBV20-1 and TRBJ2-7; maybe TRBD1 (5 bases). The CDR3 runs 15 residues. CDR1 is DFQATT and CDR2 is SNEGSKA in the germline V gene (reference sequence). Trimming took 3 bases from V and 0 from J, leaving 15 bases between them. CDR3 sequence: CSARWAGRFSYEQYF. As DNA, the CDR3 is TGCAGTGCTAGGTGGGCAGGGCGATTCTCCTACGAGCAGTACTTC.

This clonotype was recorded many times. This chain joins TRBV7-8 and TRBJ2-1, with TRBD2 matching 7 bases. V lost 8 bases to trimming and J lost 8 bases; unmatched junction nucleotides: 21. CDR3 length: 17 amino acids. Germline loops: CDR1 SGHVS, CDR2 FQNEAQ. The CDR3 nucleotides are TGTGCCAGCGGATTCGGATACGCGGGAGAGGGTAGGGATGAGCAGTTCTTC. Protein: CASGFGYAGEGRDEQFF.

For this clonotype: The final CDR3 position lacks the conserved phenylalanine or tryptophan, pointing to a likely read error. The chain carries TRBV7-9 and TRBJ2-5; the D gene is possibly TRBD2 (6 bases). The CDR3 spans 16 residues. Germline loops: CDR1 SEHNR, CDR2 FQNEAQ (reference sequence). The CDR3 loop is CASSHIIGRDQENQYL. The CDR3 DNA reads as TGTGCCAGCAGCCACATAATCGGGCGGGACCAAGAGAACCAGTACTTG.

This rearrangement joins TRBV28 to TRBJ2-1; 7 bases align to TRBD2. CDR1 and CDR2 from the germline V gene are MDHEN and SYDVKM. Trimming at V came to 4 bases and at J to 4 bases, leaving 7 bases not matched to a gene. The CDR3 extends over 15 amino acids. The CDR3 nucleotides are TGTGCCAGCAGTTCTCTGGGGGAGGGTTACAATGAGCAGTTCTTC. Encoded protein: CASSSLGEGYNEQFF.

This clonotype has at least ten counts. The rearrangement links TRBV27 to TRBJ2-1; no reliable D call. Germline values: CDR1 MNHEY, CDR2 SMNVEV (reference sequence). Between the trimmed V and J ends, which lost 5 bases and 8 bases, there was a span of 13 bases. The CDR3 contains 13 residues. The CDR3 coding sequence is TGTGCCAGCAGTCCGACGTCCTTGTATGAGCAGTTCTTC. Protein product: CASSPTSLYEQFF.

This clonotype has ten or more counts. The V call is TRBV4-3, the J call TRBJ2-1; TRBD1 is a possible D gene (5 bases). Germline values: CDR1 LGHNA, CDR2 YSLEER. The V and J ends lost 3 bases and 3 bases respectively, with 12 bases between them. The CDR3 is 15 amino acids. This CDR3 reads CASSHPGHGYNEQFF. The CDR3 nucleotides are TGCGCCAGCAGCCATCCTGGACATGGCTACAATGAGCAGTTCTTC.

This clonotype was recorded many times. The CDR3 protein is CASSFNPRLDRETQYF. The CDR3 DNA reads as TGTGCCAGTTCCTTTAACCCCAGACTAGACCGGGAGACCCAGTACTTC. The genes are TRBV28 and TRBJ2-5, with a possible D match to TRBD2 (6 bases). This CDR3 is built from 16 residues. The germline V gene has CDR1 MDHEN and CDR2 SYDVKM. The V end lost 9 bases, the J end lost 5 bases, and 25 bases lay between the germline ends. The whole variable domain, filled in from reference TRBV28 and TRBJ2-5, reads DVKVTQSSRYLVKRTGEKVFLECVQDMDHENMFWYRQDPGLGLRLIYFSYDVKMKEKGDIPEGYSVSREKKERFSLILESASTNQTSMYLCASSFNPRLDRETQYFGPGTRLLVL.

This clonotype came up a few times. For the CDR3, the DNA is TGTGCCAGCAGAATCCGGGACCAAGAGACCCAGTACTTC. Amino acid sequence: CASRIRDQETQYF. This chain links TRBV7-2 with TRBJ2-5, with D hard to call. This CDR3 has 13 residues. The V gene lost 6 bases and the J gene lost 0 bases, with 8 bases spanning the gap. Per germline, CDR1 SGHTA and CDR2 FQGNSA.

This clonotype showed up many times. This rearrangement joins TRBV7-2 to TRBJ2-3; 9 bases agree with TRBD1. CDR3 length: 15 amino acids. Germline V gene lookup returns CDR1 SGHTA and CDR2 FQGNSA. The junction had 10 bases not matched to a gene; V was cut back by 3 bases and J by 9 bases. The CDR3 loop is CASSFQHPGQGTQYF. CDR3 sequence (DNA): TGTGCCAGCAGCTTTCAACATCCGGGACAGGGAACGCAGTATTTT.

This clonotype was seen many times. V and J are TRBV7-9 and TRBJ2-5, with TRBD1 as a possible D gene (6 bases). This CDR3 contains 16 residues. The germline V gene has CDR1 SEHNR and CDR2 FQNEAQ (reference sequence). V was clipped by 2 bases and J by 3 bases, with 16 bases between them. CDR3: CASSLKSQGSEETQYF. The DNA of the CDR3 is TGTGCCAGCAGCTTAAAGTCGCAGGGGAGTGAAGAGACCCAGTACTTC.

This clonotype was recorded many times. The CDR3, as DNA: TGCAGTGCTAGAGATCTGAAGCGGGGGGACTACAATGAGCAGTTCTTC. Amino acids: CSARDLKRGDYNEQFF. The chain has TRBV20-1 and TRBJ2-1, with 9 positions matching TRBD2. J was trimmed by 3 bases and V by 0 bases; bases with no gene match: 6. CDR3 length equals 16 residues. From germline, CDR1 is DFQATT and CDR2 SNEGSKA (reference sequence).

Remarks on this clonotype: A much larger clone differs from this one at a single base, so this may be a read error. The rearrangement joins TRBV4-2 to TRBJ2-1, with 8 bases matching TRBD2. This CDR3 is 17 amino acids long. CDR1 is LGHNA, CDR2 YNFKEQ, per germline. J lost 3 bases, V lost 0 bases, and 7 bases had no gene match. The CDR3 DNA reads TGTGCCAGCAGCCAAGATATGCTAGCGGGCTGCTACAATGAGCAGTTCTTC. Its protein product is CASSQDMLAGCYNEQFF.

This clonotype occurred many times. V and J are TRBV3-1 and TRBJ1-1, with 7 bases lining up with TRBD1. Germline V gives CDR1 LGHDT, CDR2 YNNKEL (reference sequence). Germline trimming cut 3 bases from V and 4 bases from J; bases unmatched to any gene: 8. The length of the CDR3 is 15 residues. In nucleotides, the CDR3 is TGTGCCAGCAGCCACGGACAGGTAGCGTCCACTGAAGCTTTCTTT. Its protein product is CASSHGQVASTEAFF. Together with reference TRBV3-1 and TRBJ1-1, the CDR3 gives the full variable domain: DTAVSQTPKYLVTQMGNDKSIKCEQNLGHDTMYWYKQDSKKFLKIMFSYNNKELIINETVPNRFSPKSPDKAHLNLHINSLELGDSAVYFCASSHGQVASTEAFFGQGTRLTVV.

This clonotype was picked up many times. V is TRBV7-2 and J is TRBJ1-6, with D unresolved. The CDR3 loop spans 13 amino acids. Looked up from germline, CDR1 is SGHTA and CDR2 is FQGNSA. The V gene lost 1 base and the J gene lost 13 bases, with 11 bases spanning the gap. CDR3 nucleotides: TGTGCCAGCAGCTTAGAACGACTAATTCCCCTCCACTTT. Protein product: CASSLERLIPLHF.

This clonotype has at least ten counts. The CDR3 DNA follows: TGTGCCAGCAGCACGAAGGGACAAGCTAGCACAGATACGCAGTATTTT. This sequence encodes CASSTKGQASTDTQYF. This chain joins TRBV14 and TRBJ2-3; possibly TRBD1 for D (6 bases). V gave up 5 bases and J gave up 0 bases, with 15 bases separating them. Germline CDR1 and CDR2: SGHDN and FVKESK. This CDR3 contains 16 residues.

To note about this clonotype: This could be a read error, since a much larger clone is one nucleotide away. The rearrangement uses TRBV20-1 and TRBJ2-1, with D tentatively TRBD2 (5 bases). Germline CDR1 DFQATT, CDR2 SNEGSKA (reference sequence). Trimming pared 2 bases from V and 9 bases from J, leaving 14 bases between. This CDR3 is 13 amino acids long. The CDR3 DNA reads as TGCAGTGCTAGACCCCGGGATATGATTGAGCAGTTCTTC. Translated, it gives CSARPRDMIEQFF.